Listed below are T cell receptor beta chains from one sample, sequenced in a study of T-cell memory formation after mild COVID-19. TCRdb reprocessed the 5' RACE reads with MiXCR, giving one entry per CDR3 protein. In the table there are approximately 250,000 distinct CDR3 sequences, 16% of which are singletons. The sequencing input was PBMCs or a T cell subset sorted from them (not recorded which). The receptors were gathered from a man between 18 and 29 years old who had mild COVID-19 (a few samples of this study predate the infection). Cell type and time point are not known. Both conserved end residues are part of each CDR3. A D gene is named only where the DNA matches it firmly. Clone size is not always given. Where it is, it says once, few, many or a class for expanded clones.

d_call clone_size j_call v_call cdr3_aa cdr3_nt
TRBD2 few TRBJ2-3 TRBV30 CAWGPGGGAGDTQYF TGTGCCTGGGGCCCCGGCGGGGGGGCAGGGGATACGCAGTATTTT
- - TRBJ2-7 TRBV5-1 CASSWGFNSYEQYF TGCGCCAGCAGTTGGGGGTTTAACTCCTACGAGCAGTACTTC
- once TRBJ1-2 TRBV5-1 CASSKETDGYTF TGCGCCAGCAGCAAGGAGACGGATGGCTACACCTTC
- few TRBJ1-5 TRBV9 CASSVAANQPQHF TGTGCCAGCAGCGTTGCAGCAAATCAGCCCCAGCATTTT
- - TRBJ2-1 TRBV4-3 CASSQDRGLSYNEQFF TGCGCCAGCAGCCAAGACAGGGGTTTATCCTACAATGAGCAGTTCTTC
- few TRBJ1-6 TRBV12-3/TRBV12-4 CATNTGTRTPLHF TGTGCCACCAACACAGGGACCCGTACACCCCTCCACTTT
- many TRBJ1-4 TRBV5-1 CASSLGLGEGEKLFF TGCGCCAGCAGCTTGGGACTAGGAGAGGGAGAAAAACTGTTTTTT
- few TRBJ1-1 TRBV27 CASSFGGANTEAFF TGTGCCAGCAGTTTCGGCGGGGCCAACACTGAAGCTTTCTTT
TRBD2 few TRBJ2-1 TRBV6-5 CASSRTSGGSNEQFF TGTGCCAGCAGTAGGACTAGCGGGGGGTCCAATGAGCAGTTCTTC
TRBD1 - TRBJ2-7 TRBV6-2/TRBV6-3 CASSPIQGAYEQYF TGTGCCAGCAGCCCGATACAGGGGGCCTACGAGCAGTACTTC
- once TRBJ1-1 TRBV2 CASGGFQGNTEAFF TGTGCCAGCGGGGGGTTTCAGGGAAACACTGAAGCTTTCTTT
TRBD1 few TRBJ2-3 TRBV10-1 CASSELLQGTDTQYF TGCGCCAGCAGTGAGTTGTTACAGGGGACAGATACGCAGTATTTT
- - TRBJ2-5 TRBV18 CASSRQGGFETQYF TGTGCCAGCTCCCGCCAGGGAGGATTTGAGACCCAGTACTTC
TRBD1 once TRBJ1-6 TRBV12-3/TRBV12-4 CASRQTGDSPLHF TGTGCCAGCAGACAGACAGGGGATTCACCCCTCCACTTT
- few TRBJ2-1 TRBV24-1 CATSEGWDEQFF TGTGCCACCAGTGAAGGGTGGGATGAGCAGTTCTTC
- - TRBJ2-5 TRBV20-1 CSARVGALETQYF TGCAGTGCTAGAGTCGGGGCTCTGGAGACCCAGTACTTC
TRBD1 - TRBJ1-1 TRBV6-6 CASSPLGGGEAFF TGTGCCAGCAGCCCTTTAGGGGGCGGTGAAGCTTTCTTT
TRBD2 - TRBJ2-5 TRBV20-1 CSASLAGGTQETQYF TGCAGTGCAAGTTTAGCGGGGGGGACCCAAGAGACCCAGTACTTC
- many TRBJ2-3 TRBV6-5 CASSYHDSTDTQYF TGTGCCAGCAGTTATCACGACAGCACAGATACGCAGTATTTT
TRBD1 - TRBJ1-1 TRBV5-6 CASSPALRQGMNTEAFF TGTGCCAGCAGCCCGGCCCTCCGACAGGGAATGAACACTGAAGCTTTCTTT
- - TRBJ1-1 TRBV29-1 CSVTRRGMNTEAFF TGCAGCGTTACCCGTCGGGGGATGAACACTGAAGCTTTCTTT
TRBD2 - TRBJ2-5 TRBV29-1 CSVEPTSAGETQYF TGCAGCGTTGAACCTACTAGCGCGGGAGAGACCCAGTACTTC
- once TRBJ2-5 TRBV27 CASSFPSGPLVF TGTGCCAGCAGTTTCCCTTCGGGACCCTTAGTTTTC
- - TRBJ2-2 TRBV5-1 CASSLIGATANTGELFF TGCGCCAGCAGCTTGATCGGGGCAACCGCGAACACCGGGGAGCTGTTTTTT
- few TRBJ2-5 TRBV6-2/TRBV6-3 CASSKRTDETQYF TGTGCCAGCAGTAAGCGGACAGATGAGACCCAGTACTTC
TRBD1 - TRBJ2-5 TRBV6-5 CASSYFGTGLETQYF TGTGCCAGCAGTTATTTCGGGACAGGGCTAGAGACCCAGTACTTC
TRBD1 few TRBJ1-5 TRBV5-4 CASSSGTGPNQPQHF TGTGCCAGCAGCTCCGGGACAGGGCCTAATCAGCCCCAGCATTTT
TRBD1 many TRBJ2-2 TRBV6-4 CASRDRDTGELFF TGTGCCAGCCGGGACAGGGACACCGGGGAGCTGTTTTTT
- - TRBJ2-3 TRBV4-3 CASSQEYAGTDTQYF TGCGCCAGCAGCCAAGAATACGCGGGCACAGATACGCAGTATTTT
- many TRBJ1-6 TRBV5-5 CASGGGPESPLHF TGTGCCAGTGGGGGGGGACCCGAGTCACCCCTCCACTTT
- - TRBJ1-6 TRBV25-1 CASGSNSPLHF TGTGCCAGCGGTTCGAATTCACCCCTCCACTTT
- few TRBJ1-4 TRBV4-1 CASSLRAGGRFGEKLFF TGCGCCAGCAGCCTACGTGCCGGGGGGCGGTTTGGTGAAAAACTGTTTTTT
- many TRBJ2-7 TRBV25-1 CASSPGASYEQYF TGTGCCAGCAGTCCCGGGGCCAGCTACGAGCAGTACTTC
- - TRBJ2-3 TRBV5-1 CASSSQGGTDTQYF TGCGCCAGCAGCTCTCAGGGTGGCACAGATACGCAGTATTTT
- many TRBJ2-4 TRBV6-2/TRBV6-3 CASSRFTGISRAGDIQYF TGTGCCAGCAGCCGCTTCACGGGGATTTCGAGGGCAGGGGACATTCAGTACTTC
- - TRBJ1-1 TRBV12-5 CASGFREGDEAFF TGTGCTAGTGGTTTCCGGGAGGGGGATGAAGCTTTCTTT
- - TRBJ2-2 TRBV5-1 CASRRGQNTGELFF TGCGCCAGCAGGCGGGGGCAGAACACCGGGGAGCTGTTTTTT
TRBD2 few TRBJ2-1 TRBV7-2 CASSFRPGLVVNEQFF TGTGCCAGCAGCTTCCGCCCGGGACTAGTCGTCAATGAGCAGTTCTTC
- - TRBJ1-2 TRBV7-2 CASSPDRFGYTF TGTGCCAGCAGCCCCGACAGGTTTGGCTACACCTTC
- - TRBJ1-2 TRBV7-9 CASSLDGATGYGYTF TGTGCCAGCAGCTTAGACGGAGCGACAGGCTATGGCTACACCTTC
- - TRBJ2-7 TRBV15 CATSKGDGATYEQYF TGTGCCACCAGCAAAGGGGACGGCGCTACCTACGAGCAGTACTTC
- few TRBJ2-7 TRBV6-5 CASSYSASNVYEQYF TGTGCCAGCAGTTACTCGGCGAGTAACGTCTACGAGCAGTACTTC
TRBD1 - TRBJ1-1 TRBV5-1 CASSQWDRGQSEAFF TGCGCCAGCAGCCAGTGGGACAGGGGGCAAAGTGAAGCTTTCTTT
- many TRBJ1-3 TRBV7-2 CASSLLNWSGNTIYF TGTGCCAGCAGCCTCTTAAATTGGTCTGGAAACACCATATATTTT
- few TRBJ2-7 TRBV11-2 CASSWSPYEQYF TGTGCCAGCAGCTGGAGTCCCTACGAGCAGTACTTC
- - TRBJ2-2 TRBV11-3 CASSGETGELFF TGTGCCAGCTCGGGAGAGACCGGGGAGCTGTTTTTT
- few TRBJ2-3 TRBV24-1 CATSDPGKSGDTQYF TGTGCCACCAGTGATCCAGGGAAGAGCGGAGATACGCAGTATTTT
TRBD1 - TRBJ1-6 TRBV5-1 CASSLEGTDSPLQF TGCGCCAGCAGCTTGGAAGGGACAGATTCACCCCTCCAATTT
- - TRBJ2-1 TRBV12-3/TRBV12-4 CASSLPQEGVNEQFF TGTGCCAGCAGTTTACCGCAGGAAGGGGTCAATGAGCAGTTCTTC
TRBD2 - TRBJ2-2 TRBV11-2 CASRQTGGPAGELFF TGTGCCAGCAGACAGACGGGGGGGCCGGCCGGGGAGCTGTTTTTT
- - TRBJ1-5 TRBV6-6 CASSRVGPQHF TGTGCCAGCAGTCGGGTGGGGCCCCAGCATTTT
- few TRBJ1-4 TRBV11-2 CASSLDYTSATNEKLFF TGTGCCAGCAGCTTAGATTACACCTCTGCAACTAATGAAAAACTGTTTTTT
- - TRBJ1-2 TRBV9 CASSVWGRANYGYTF TGTGCCAGCAGCGTTTGGGGTCGGGCTAACTATGGCTACACCTTC
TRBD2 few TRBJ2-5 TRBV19 CASSTGLAGPETQYF TGTGCCAGTAGTACAGGACTAGCGGGGCCAGAGACCCAGTACTTC
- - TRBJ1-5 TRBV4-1 CASSQGPGVGQPQHF TGCGCCAGCAGCCAAGGTCCGGGGGTAGGGCAGCCCCAGCATTTT